This TCR beta chain was recovered during a study of T cells expressing NK-cell markers. About the research overall: The authors sequenced eight donors, of whom seven were HCMV-seropositive and one was seronegative.

About this clonotype itself: As yet, its antigen is unknown.

TCR beta cDNA was made by 5'RACE template switching with UMIs. TCRdb reprocessed the 5' RACE reads, keeping one entry per CDR3 protein, no DNA. This repertoire includes around 140,000 distinct CDR3 sequences. Points from the study as a whole: These same clonotypes (in several donors) also led the CD3+CD56-NKG2C+ fraction.

The sequencing input was blood T cells: a sorted CD56 or NKG2C T cell subset, CD4+ or CD8+ T cells, or bulk PBMC T cells (not recorded which). The clonotype comes from a man aged 18 to 35 in good health.

This chain's CDR3 is CASTRGQAMQETQYF. J is TRBJ2-5 and V is TRBV12-3 or TRBV12-4; TCRdb picks TRBD1, but there is no DNA to check that call. The CDR3 length is 15 residues.